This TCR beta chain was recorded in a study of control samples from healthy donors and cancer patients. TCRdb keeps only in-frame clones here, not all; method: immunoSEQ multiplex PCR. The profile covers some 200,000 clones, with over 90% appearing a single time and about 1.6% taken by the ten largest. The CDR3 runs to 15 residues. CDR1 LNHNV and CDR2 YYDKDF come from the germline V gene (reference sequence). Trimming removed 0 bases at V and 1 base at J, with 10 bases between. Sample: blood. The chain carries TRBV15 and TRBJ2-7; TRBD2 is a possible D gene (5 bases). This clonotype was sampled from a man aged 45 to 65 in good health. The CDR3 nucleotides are TGTGCCACCAGCAGAGATTATGAGGGTTCCTACGAGCAGTACTTC. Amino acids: CATSRDYEGSYEQYF.